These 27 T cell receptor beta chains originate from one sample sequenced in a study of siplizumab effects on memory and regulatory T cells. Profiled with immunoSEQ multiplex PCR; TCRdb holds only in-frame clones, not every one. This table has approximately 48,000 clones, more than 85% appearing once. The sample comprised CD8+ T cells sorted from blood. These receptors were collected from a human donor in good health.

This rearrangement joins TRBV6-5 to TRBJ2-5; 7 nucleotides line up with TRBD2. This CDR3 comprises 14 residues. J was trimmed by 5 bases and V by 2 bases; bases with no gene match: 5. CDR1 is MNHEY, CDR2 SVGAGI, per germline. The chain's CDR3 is CASSYGAGGETQYF. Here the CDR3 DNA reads TGTGCCAGCAGTTACGGGGCCGGGGGGGAGACCCAGTACTTC.

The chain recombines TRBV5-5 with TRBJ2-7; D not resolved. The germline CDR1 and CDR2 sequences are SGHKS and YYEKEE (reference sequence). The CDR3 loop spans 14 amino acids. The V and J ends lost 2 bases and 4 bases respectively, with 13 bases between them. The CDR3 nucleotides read TGTGCCAGCAGCTTAGAGTCTAGTCCTTACGAGCAGTACTTC. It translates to CASSLESSPYEQYF.

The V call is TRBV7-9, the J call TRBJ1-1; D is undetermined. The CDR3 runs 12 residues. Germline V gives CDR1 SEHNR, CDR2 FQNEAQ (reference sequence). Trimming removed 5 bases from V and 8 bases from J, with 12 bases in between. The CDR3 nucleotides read TGTGCCAGCAGCGGCCGGGGTGACGAAGCTTTCTTT. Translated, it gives CASSGRGDEAFF.

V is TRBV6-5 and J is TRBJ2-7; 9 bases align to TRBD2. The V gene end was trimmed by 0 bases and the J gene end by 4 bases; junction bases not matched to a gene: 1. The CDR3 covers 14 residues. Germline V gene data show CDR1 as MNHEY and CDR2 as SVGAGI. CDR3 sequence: CASSYSTSGYEQYF. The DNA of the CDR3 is TGTGCCAGCAGTTACTCGACTAGCGGTTACGAGCAGTACTTC.

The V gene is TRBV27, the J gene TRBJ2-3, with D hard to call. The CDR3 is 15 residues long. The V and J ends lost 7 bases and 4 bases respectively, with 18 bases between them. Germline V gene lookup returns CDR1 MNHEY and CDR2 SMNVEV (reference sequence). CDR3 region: CASIKPGLGADTQYF. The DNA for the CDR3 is TGTGCCAGCATCAAGCCGGGCCTCGGAGCAGATACGCAGTATTTT.

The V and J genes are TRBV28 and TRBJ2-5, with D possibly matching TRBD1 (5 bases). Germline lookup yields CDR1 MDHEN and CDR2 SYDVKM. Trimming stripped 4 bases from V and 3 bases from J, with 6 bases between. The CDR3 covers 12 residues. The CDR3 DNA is TGTGCCAGCAGTTCCAGGGAAGAGACCCAGTACTTC. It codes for CASSSREETQYF.

CDR3 loop: CASSFLTGGGGYTF. The CDR3 DNA sequence: TGTGCCAGCAGTTTTCTAACAGGGGGCGGTGGCTACACCTTC. The chain employs TRBV27 and TRBJ1-2; 9 bases map to TRBD1. This CDR3 has 14 amino acids. V lost 3 bases to trimming and J lost 7 bases; unmatched junction nucleotides: 6. CDR1 is MNHEY, CDR2 SMNVEV, per germline (reference sequence).

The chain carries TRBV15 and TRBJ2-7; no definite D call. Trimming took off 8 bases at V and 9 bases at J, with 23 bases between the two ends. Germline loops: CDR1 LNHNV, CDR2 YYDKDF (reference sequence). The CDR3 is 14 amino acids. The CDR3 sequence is CATATGPIPSGQYF. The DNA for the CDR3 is TGTGCCACCGCCACCGGGCCCATCCCGTCGGGGCAGTACTTC.

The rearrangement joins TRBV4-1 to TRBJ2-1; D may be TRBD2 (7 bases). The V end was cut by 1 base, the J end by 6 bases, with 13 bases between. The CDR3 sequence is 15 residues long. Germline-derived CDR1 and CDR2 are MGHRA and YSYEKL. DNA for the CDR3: TGCGCCAGCAGCCAAGGGGCGGGGGCTCGCAATGAGCAGTTCTTC. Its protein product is CASSQGAGARNEQFF.

This chain's CDR3 is CASSLVGEAFF. DNA of the CDR3: TGCGCCAGCAGCTTGGTGGGTGAAGCTTTCTTT. V and J are TRBV5-1 and TRBJ1-1; D is unclear. Germline values: CDR1 SGHRS, CDR2 YFSETQ. V lost 0 bases and J lost 7, with 4 bases in between. This CDR3 has 11 amino acids.

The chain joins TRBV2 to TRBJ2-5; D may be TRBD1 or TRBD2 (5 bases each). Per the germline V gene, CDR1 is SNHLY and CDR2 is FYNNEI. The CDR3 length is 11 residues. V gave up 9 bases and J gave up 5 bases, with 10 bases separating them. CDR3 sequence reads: CASVGGETQYF. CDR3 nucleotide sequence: TGTGCCAGTGTTGGGGGTGAGACCCAGTACTTC.

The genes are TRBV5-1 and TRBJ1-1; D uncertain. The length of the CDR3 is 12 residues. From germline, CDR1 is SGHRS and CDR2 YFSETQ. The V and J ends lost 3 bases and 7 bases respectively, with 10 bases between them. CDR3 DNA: TGCGCCAGCAGCTCCTCTGGGAGTGAAGCTTTCTTT. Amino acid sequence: CASSSSGSEAFF.

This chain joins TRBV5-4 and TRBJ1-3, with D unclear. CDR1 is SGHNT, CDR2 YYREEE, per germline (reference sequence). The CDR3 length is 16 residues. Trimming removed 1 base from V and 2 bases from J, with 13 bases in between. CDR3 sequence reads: CASSLPLASPGNTIYF. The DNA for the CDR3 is TGTGCCAGCAGCTTGCCGTTGGCTTCGCCTGGAAACACCATATATTTT.

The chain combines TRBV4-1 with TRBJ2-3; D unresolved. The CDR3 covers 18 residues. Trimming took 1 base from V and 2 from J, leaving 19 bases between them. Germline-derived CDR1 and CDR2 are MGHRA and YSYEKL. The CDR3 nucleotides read TGCGCCAGCAGCCAAGCCTCGATTACCGTCCGGTACACAGATACGCAGTATTTT. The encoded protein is CASSQASITVRYTDTQYF.

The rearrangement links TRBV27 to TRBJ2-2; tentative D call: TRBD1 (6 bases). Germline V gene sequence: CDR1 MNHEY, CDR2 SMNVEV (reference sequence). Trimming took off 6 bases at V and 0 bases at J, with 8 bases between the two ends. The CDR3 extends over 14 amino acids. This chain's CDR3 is CASRWTANTGELFF. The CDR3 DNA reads TGTGCCAGCAGATGGACAGCGAACACCGGGGAGCTGTTTTTT.

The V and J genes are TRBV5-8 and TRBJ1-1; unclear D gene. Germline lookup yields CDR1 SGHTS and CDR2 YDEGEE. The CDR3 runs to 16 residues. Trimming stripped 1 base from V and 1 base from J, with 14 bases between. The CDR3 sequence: CASSLLGSATNTEAFF. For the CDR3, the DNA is TGTGCCAGCAGCTTGTTAGGGTCAGCTACGAACACTGAAGCTTTCTTT.

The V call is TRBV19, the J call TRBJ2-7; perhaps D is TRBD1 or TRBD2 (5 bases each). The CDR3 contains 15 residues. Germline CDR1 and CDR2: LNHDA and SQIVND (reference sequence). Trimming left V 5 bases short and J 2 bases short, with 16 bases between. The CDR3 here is CASSLSRDGAYEQYF. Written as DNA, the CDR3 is TGTGCCAGTAGTCTGTCTCGGGACGGAGCCTACGAGCAGTACTTC.

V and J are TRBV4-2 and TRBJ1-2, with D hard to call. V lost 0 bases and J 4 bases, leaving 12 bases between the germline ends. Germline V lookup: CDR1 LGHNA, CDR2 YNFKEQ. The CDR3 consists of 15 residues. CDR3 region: CASSQDRAGSYGYTF. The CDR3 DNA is TGTGCCAGCAGCCAAGATCGCGCGGGAAGCTATGGCTACACCTTC.

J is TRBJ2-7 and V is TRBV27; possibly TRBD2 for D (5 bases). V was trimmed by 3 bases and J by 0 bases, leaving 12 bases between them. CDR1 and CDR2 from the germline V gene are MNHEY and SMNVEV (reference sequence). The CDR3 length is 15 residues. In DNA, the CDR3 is TGTGCCAGCAGTTTGATAGGAGGACTCTCCTACGAGCAGTACTTC. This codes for CASSLIGGLSYEQYF.

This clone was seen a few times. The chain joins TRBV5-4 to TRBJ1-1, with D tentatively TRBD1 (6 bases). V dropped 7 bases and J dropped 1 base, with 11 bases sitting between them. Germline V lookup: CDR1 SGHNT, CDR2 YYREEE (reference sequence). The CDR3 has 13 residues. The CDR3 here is CASGGSPNTEAFF. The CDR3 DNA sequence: TGTGCCAGCGGGGGCAGTCCGAACACTGAAGCTTTCTTT.

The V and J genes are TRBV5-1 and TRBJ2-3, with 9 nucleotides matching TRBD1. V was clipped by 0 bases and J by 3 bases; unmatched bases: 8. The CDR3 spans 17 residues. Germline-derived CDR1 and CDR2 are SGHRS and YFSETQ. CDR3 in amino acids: CASSLAGTGSSTDTQYF. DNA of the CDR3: TGCGCCAGCAGCTTGGCTGGGACAGGGAGTAGTACAGATACGCAGTATTTT. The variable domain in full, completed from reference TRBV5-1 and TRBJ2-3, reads KAGVTQTPRYLIKTRGQQVTLSCSPISGHRSVSWYQQTPGQGLQFLFEYFSETQRNKGNFPGRFSGRQFSNSRSEMNVSTLELGDSALYLCASSLAGTGSSTDTQYFGPGTRLTVL.

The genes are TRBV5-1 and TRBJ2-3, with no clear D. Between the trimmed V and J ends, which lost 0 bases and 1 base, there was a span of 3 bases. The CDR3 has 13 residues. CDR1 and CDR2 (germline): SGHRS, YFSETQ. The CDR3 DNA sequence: TGCGCCAGCAGCTTGGAGGGCACAGATACGCAGTATTTT. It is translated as CASSLEGTDTQYF.

The CDR3 DNA reads as TGTGCCAGCAGTCCGGGACAGGGGTTTTACGAGCAGTACTTC. Protein sequence: CASSPGQGFYEQYF. The V call is TRBV27, the J call TRBJ2-7, with 10 bases aligning to TRBD1. Losses at the gene ends were 5 bases for V and 4 bases for J; bases not matched to a gene: 5. The CDR3 is made up of 14 amino acids. CDR1 is MNHEY, CDR2 SMNVEV, per germline (reference sequence).

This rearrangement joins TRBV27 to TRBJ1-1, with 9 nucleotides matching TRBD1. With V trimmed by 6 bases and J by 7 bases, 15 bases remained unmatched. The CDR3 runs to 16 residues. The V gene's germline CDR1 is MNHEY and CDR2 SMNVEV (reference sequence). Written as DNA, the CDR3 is TGTGCCAGCAGATATTCAACGGGGACAGGGTTTTTTGAAGCTTTCTTT. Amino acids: CASRYSTGTGFFEAFF.

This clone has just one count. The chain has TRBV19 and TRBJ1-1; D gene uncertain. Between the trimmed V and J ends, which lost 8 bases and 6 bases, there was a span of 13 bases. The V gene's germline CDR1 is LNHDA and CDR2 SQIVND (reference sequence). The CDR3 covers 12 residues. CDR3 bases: TGTGCCAGTCGCGTGGGGTTCGCTGAAGCTTTCTTT. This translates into CASRVGFAEAFF.

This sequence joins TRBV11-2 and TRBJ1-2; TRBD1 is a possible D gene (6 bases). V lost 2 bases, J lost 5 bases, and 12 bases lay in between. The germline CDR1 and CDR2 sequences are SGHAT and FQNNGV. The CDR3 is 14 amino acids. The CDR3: CASSLTGTSYGYTF. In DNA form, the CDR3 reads TGTGCCAGCAGCTTAACCGGGACATCTTATGGCTACACCTTC.

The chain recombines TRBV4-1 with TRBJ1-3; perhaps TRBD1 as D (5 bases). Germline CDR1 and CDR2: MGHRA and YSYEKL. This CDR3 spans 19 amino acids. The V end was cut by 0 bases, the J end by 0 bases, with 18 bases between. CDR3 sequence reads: CASSQEGFGGSFSGNTIYF. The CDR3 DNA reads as TGCGCCAGCAGCCAAGAAGGGTTCGGGGGTAGCTTCTCTGGAAACACCATATATTTT.